This T cell receptor beta chain comes out of a study of blood T cell repertoires in COVID-19 (dated by TCRdb to 2019 to 2021). Notes on the research overall: Samples covering the acute and convalescent phases of COVID-19 were provided by collaborators in the United States, Italy and Spain. Where available, HLA class I and class II types were obtained from metadata supplied by the sample provider rather than from assay-based typing. The repertoires were released in a freely available public database meant as a resource for research on the immune response to SARS-CoV-2. The samples were drawn from the first 160 participants of the ongoing ImmuneRACE study and from 1,200 or so subjects provided by 6 global collaborators. Subjects who had been exposed to COVID-19, were actively infected with it, or had recovered from it provided the deeply sampled blood TCRbeta repertoires that made up the dataset. The material from the prospective study consisted of cDNA or gDNA derived from T cells, B-cell-depleted T cells, or PBMCs. Sample metadata almost always included a de-identified subject ID, COVID-19 status, age in years and sex. Broader findings and caveats from the paper: Clinical and demographic metadata were provided uncurated, with the amount varying by source and participant.

Trimming leaves V shorter by 1 base and J shorter by 7 bases, with the junction holding 8 bases beyond the gene matches. As encoded in the germline V gene, CDR1 is SGHDT while CDR2 is YYEEEE. CDR3 length: 15 amino acids, cysteine to phenylalanine. Only the CDR3 DNA stays, 45 bases, in frame from base 1. TCRbeta CDR3 regions were amplified from genomic DNA by means of the immunoSEQ Assay, a bias-controlled multiplex PCR. The study's processing was this. Within the assay, amplification of reference gene primers was used to estimate how many nucleated cells each sample contained. To quantify the absolute abundance of each unique TCRbeta CDR3 rearrangement, sequence reads were collapsed and filtered. For each sample, productive Simpson clonality was calculated by taking the square root of Simpson's diversity index across productive rearrangements. Held by TCRdb, this immuneACCESS table contains in-frame sequences only and omits some clones. Under half of the omission traces to an unresolved V gene where checked; the cause of the rest is unknown. D and trimming come from the DNA, and the V and J calls and clone size come from that table. This sample is represented by tens of thousands of clones; under 85% of them were singletons. Of the sample, around 9.4% falls within the top ten clones.

A remark on this clone: The antigen it binds to is not known. No base quality values were provided; no much bigger clone lies one nucleotide off.

Collaborating institutions collected whole blood in K2EDTA tubes following their own protocols. For TCRbeta analysis, collaborators shipped samples as frozen whole blood, isolated PBMCs, or DNA extracted from either of those sample types. The specimen sequenced was peripheral blood. Recombination joined TRBV5-6 with TRBJ1-2, with 9 central nucleotides matching TRBD1. The sequence derives from a woman aged 45-60 years with acute or convalescent COVID-19. The DNA is TGTGCCAGCAGCTTGAGAACACAGGGGGCTGGTGGCTACACCTTC. This yields the protein CASSLRTQGAGGYTF.